This T cell receptor beta chain was documented in a study of CD8 T cell repertoires and HIV-1 epitope variants. Study background: T cells were stimulated with Twenty-five Gag and Nef peptides separately. Tested: three Gag epitope families, Nef HW9 and YT9. An approximately 10-day culture received IL-2, IL-7 and IL-15 on days 3 and 7. An uncultured baseline aliquot held 1M T cells.

Clones were sequenced by immunoSEQ multiplex PCR, and TCRdb holds only the in-frame ones, with some missing. Of approximately 4,900 clones in the sample, roughly two thirds were seen once. With regard to this clone: What it binds is not known.

The receptor comes from a male donor with HIV. Sequencing input: cultured CD8+ T cells derived from PBMCs.

As DNA, the CDR3 is TGTGCCAGCAGTTTAAACAGATACTATGGCTACACCTTC. Amino acids: CASSLNRYYGYTF. The V and J genes are TRBV27 and TRBJ1-2; D is uncertain. V dropped 2 bases and J dropped 3 bases, with 7 bases sitting between them. The CDR3 is 13 amino acids. Germline lookup yields CDR1 MNHEY and CDR2 SMNVEV (reference sequence).